Below, 13 T cell receptor beta chains from the same sample are listed, as sequenced in a study of early T cells in non-severe SARS-CoV-2 infection. In TCRdb, the 5' RACE reads were re-called with MiXCR into one record per CDR3 protein. Of over 45,000 distinct CDR3 sequences in the sample, about 5.6% are singletons; the top ten hold about 4.4%. What was sequenced was whole blood. The receptors shown here come from an adult who was a healthcare worker with PCR-confirmed SARS-CoV-2 infection or an uninfected control (not recorded which).

This clonotype has a count of ten or more. V is TRBV7-2 and J is TRBJ2-3; D perhaps matches TRBD2 (5 bases). This CDR3 spans 13 amino acids. Germline CDR1 is SGHTA and CDR2 is FQGNSA. Trimming took off 4 bases at V and 6 bases at J, with 11 bases between the two ends. The CDR3 nucleotides are TGTGCCAGCAGCTCCAGCGGTCCGGATACGCAGTATTTT. Protein: CASSSSGPDTQYF.

Ten or more counts support this clonotype. The CDR3 DNA reads TGCAGCCTGGGCAACTCACCCCTCCACTTT. Amino acid sequence: CSLGNSPLHF. The rearrangement uses TRBV29-1 and TRBJ1-6; D is ambiguous. The CDR3 consists of 10 residues. The germline gives CDR1 SQVTM, CDR2 ANQGSEA. V was pared by 8 bases and J by 10 bases, with 9 bases between. Combining the CDR3 with reference TRBV29-1 and TRBJ1-6 gives the whole variable domain SAVISQKPSRDICQRGTSLTIQCQVDSQVTMMFWYRQQPGQSLTLIATANQGSEATYESGFVIDKFPISRPNLTFSTLTVSNMSPEDSSIYLCSLGNSPLHFGNGTRLTVT.

This clonotype was seen ten or more times. The rearrangement links TRBV7-3 to TRBJ1-2; 7 bases line up with TRBD1. The CDR3 is 13 amino acids. V was pared by 5 bases and J by 5 bases, with 5 bases of the junction left unmatched. CDR1 and CDR2 from the germline V gene are SGHTA and FQGTGA. The CDR3 DNA reads TGTGCCAGCAGCCTGACAGGGTTTTATGGCTACACCTTC. Protein sequence: CASSLTGFYGYTF.

This rearrangement joins TRBV6-6 to TRBJ1-5, with unresolved D. Trimming left V 0 bases short and J 2 bases short, with 11 bases between. CDR1 MNHNY and CDR2 SVGAGI come from the germline V gene (reference sequence). There are 16 residues in the CDR3. The chain's CDR3 is CASSYSGPGGNQPQHF. The DNA of the CDR3 is TGTGCCAGCAGTTACTCAGGTCCCGGGGGCAATCAGCCCCAGCATTTT.

This clonotype was detected many times. The chain combines TRBV28 with TRBJ2-5, with D unresolved. The length of the CDR3 is 14 residues. From germline, CDR1 is MDHEN and CDR2 SYDVKM. V shed 5 bases and J shed 0 bases, with 10 bases lying between them. CDR3: CASSPPSYQETQYF. The CDR3 DNA follows: TGTGCCAGCAGTCCCCCATCATACCAAGAGACCCAGTACTTC.

This clonotype turned up a few times. The chain couples TRBV7-2 to TRBJ2-7; a weak D match, TRBD2 (5 bases). CDR3 length equals 14 residues. V was trimmed by 5 bases and J by 2 bases, leaving 13 bases between them. Germline V gene lookup returns CDR1 SGHTA and CDR2 FQGNSA. This chain's CDR3 is CASSPNRGPYEQYF. The CDR3 DNA reads TGTGCCAGCAGCCCCAACCGGGGTCCCTACGAGCAGTACTTC.

As regards this clonotype: A much larger clone lies one base from this, so it may be a read error. The chain recombines TRBV6-5 with TRBJ1-6; D is unclear. The CDR3 loop spans 16 amino acids. V shed 4 bases and J shed 8 bases, with 18 bases lying between them. Germline assignment: CDR1 MNHEY and CDR2 SVGAGI. CDR3 in amino acids: CASSSQAGRRDSPLHF. The CDR3, as DNA: TGTGCCAGCAGTTCCCAAGCGGGCAGGAGGGATTCACCCCTCCACTTT.

This clonotype was seen only a few times. The CDR3 here is CASSRLAGADTQYF. The CDR3 DNA follows: TGCGCCAGCAGTCGACTAGCGGGGGCTGATACGCAGTATTTT. The chain couples TRBV4-1 to TRBJ2-3; 12 positions match TRBD2. Losses at the gene ends were 6 bases for V and 6 bases for J; bases not matched to a gene: 4. The CDR3 consists of 14 residues. Germline loops: CDR1 MGHRA, CDR2 YSYEKL.

This clonotype was counted ten times or more. The CDR3 spells CSAESGTYNEQFF. Written as DNA, the CDR3 is TGCAGTGCTGAGAGCGGCACGTACAATGAGCAGTTCTTC. V usage is TRBV20-1 and J usage is TRBJ2-1; perhaps TRBD2 as D (5 bases). V was trimmed by 5 bases and J by 4 bases, leaving 12 bases between them. The CDR3 is made up of 13 amino acids. Germline lookup yields CDR1 DFQATT and CDR2 SNEGSKA (reference sequence).

The table lists this clonotype with many counts. The V gene is TRBV2, the J gene TRBJ1-1; D may be TRBD1 (6 bases). Trimming stripped 4 bases from V and 6 bases from J, with 18 bases between. The length of the CDR3 is 15 residues. From germline, CDR1 is SNHLY and CDR2 FYNNEI. DNA for the CDR3: TGTGCCAGCAGTGGGGGACGGGGGCTCTTCGCTGAAGCTTTCTTT. The encoded protein is CASSGGRGLFAEAFF.

In this sample, this clonotype turned up a few times. The V call is TRBV7-8, the J call TRBJ2-7; possible D gene TRBD2, 7 bases. The ends were cut back, 5 bases at V and 3 bases at J, with 20 bases in the middle. This CDR3 has 16 amino acids. Germline V lookup: CDR1 SGHVS, CDR2 FQNEAQ. The CDR3 here is CASSSGPGGLGYEQYF. The CDR3 DNA follows: TGTGCCAGCAGCAGCGGCCCCGGGGGGCTAGGCTACGAGCAGTACTTC.

This clonotype was picked up many times. The chain links TRBV6-2 or TRBV6-3 to TRBJ1-6; D is perhaps TRBD1 (5 bases). Between the trimmed V and J ends, which lost 6 bases and 10 bases, there was a span of 10 bases. Germline CDR1 reads MNHEY; CDR2 reads SVGEGT. This CDR3 is 12 amino acids long. The chain's CDR3 is CASRGPGSPLHF. DNA for the CDR3: TGTGCCAGCAGGGGGCCGGGATCACCCCTCCACTTT.

The rearrangement uses TRBV7-6 and TRBJ2-7; weak D call: TRBD2 (6 bases). V was cut by 5 bases and J by 5 bases, with 19 bases left in between. This CDR3 spans 15 amino acids. Germline CDR1 SGHVS, CDR2 FNYEAQ. The DNA of the CDR3 is TGTGCCAGCAGCGGGTACCGGGACGGAGGGCACGAGCAGTACTTC. It codes for CASSGYRDGGHEQYF.